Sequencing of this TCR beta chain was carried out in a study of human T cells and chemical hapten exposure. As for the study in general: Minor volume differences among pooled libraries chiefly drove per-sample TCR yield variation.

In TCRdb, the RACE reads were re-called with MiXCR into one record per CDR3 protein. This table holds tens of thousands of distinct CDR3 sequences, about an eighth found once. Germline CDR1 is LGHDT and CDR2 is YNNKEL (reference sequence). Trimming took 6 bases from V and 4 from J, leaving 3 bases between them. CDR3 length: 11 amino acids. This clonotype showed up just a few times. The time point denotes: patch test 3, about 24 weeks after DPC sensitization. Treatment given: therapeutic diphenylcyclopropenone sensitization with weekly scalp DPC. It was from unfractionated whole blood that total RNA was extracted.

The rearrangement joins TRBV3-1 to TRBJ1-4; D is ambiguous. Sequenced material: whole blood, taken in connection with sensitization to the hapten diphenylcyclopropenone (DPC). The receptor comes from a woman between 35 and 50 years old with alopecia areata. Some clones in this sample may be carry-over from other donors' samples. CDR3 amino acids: CASSHNEKLFF. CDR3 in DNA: TGTGCCAGCAGTCATAATGAAAAACTGTTTTTT.